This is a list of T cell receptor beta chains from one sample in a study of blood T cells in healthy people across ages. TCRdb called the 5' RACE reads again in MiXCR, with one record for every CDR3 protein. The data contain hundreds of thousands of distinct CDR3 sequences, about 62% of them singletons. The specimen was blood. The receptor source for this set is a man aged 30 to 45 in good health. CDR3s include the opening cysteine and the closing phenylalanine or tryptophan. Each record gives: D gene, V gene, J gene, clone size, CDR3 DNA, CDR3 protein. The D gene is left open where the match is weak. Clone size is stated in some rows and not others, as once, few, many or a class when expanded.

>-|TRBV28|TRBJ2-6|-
TGTGCCAGCGCTGGAAGCTCTGGGGCCAACGTCCTGACTTTC
CASAGSSGANVLTF
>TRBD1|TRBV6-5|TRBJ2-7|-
TGTGCCAGCAGATCCCCCCACAGGGGAGACGGCGAGCAGTACTTC
CASRSPHRGDGEQYF
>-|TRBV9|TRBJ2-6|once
TGTGCCAGCACCCAAGGTGGCTCTGGGGCCAACGTCCTGACTTTC
CASTQGGSGANVLTF
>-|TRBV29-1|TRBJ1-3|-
TGCAGCGGCGCATGGGCCTCTGGAAACACCATATATTTT
CSGAWASGNTIYF
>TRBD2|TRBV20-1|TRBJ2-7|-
TGCAGTGCTGCCTCGACTAGCGGGATATCTGCCGAGCAGTACTTC
CSAASTSGISAEQYF
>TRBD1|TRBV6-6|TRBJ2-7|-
TGTGCCAGCAGACCGGACAGGGTGATCTACGAGCAGTACTTC
CASRPDRVIYEQYF
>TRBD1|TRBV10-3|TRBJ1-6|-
TGTGCCATCAGTGAGTCGGGAACTGGCAGGGGGAATTCACCCCTCCACTTT
CAISESGTGRGNSPLHF
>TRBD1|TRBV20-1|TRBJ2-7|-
TGCAGTGCTAGCTGGGAGACAGGGGAGCGCGAGCAGTACTTC
CSASWETGEREQYF
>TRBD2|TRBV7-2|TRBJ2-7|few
TGTGCCAGCAGCTTCGGCTGGGGGGGCGAGCAGTACTTC
CASSFGWGGEQYF
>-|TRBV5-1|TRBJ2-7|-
TGCGCCAGCAAGGGGGGCTCCTACGAGCAGTACTTC
CASKGGSYEQYF
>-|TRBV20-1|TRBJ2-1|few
TGCAGTGCTAGGGGCCTCCCCAATGAGCAGTTCTTC
CSARGLPNEQFF
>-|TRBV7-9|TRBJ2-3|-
TGTGCCAGCAGCTCCCGAGCGCCAGCGGCTACGCAGTATTTT
CASSSRAPAATQYF
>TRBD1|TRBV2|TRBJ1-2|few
TGTGCCAGCAGACGACAGGGCTATGGCTACACCTTC
CASRRQGYGYTF
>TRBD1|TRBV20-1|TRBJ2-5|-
TGCAGTGCAACCAAGACAGGGTTAATGGTAGAGACCCAGTACTTC
CSATKTGLMVETQYF
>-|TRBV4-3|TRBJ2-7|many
TGCGCCAGCAGCCAAGATAGAGCGTACGAGCAGTACTTC
CASSQDRAYEQYF
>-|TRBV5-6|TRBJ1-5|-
TGTGCCAGCAGCCACGAAGGTAATCAGCCCCAGCATTTT
CASSHEGNQPQHF
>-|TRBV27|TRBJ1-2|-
TGTGCCAGCAGTTTTGGGCCGGGGGCCTCGAACTATGGCTACACCTTC
CASSFGPGASNYGYTF
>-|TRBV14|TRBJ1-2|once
TGTGCCAGCAGCCAAGGAGAACGGAGGATTTATGGCTACACCTTC
CASSQGERRIYGYTF
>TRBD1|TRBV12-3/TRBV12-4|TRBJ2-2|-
TGTGCCAGCAGCCATGGACAGGGGTTTACCGGGGAGCTGTTTTTT
CASSHGQGFTGELFF
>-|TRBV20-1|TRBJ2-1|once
TGCAGTGCTAGCGTCCAGGATGAGCAGTTCTTC
CSASVQDEQFF
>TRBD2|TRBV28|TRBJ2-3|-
TGTGCCAGCAGGAGCGGGAGAAACGTCCGCACAGATACGCAGTATTTT
CASRSGRNVRTDTQYF
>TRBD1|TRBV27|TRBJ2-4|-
TGTGCCAGCAGTTTACAGGGGGCGACTTCAGACATTCAGTACTTC
CASSLQGATSDIQYF
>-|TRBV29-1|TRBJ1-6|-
TGCAGCGTTGCTGGGGGCGGTAATTCACCCCTCCACTTT
CSVAGGGNSPLHF
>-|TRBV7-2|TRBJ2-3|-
TGTGCCAGCAGCTTATCAAAACACAGTCTGGCGGAGAGCACAGATACGCAGTATTTT
CASSLSKHSLAESTDTQYF
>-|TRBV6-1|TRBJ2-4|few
TGTGCCAGCAGTGAACAGGGGATACTAGCCAAAAACATTCAGTACTTC
CASSEQGILAKNIQYF
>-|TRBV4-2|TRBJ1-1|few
TGTGCCAGCAGCCAAGCGACGGAAGGGATGCAGGCTTTCTTT
CASSQATEGMQAFF